Listed below are T cell receptor beta chains from one sample, sequenced in a study of graft-versus-host responses after intestinal transplantation. Generated by immunoSEQ multiplex PCR, the TCRdb table keeps only in-frame clones and is missing some. This sample yields under 95,000 clones, of which approximately 82% are seen a single time; roughly 0.8% belongs to the top ten. These receptors' antigens are unknown. The sequencing used unstimulated CD4+ T cells sorted from spleen or lymph node cells, collected before intestinal transplant. The receptor source for this set is a human donor who received an intestinal transplant. Both conserved end residues are part of each CDR3.

v_call cdr3_aa
TRBV28 CASSLTYSYEQYF
TRBV6-1 CASSDRGGVYEQYF
TRBV4-2 CASSQDHQQGWELFF
TRBV28 CASSLWGSGSDQPQHF
TRBV9 CASSARGVSSYNEQFF
TRBV7-2 CASSLVGAGGTDTQYF
TRBV19 CASSIGGRDHYEQYF
TRBV5-1 CASSTGTGRYNEQFF
TRBV28 CAGQSRTGGTDTQYF
TRBV5-6 CASSLVQRGVDTQYF
TRBV7-3 CASSRTGIRTDTQYF
TRBV5-1 CASSRLGTSGDKTQYF
TRBV7-6 CASSSGLGETQYF
TRBV5-6 CASSLSGGAQHEQYF
TRBV7-6 CASSLAEGGEQFF
TRBV7-3 CASSETSGSGYNEQFF
TRBV5-1 CASSLLDNSPLHF
TRBV27 CASSLSRGQGKGYEQYF
TRBV4-1 CASSQTGETQYF
TRBV18 CASSPPVPSGIHEQYF
TRBV6-5 CASSYEGAGNTEAFF
TRBV28 CASSDDRFEQYF
TRBV28 CASSRSQGLGTEAFF
TRBV2 CASSRDMKDTQYF
TRBV4-1 CASSQDRGTFNYGYTF
TRBV7-9 CASSLDSPNTEAFF
TRBV10-3 CATGGTYNEQFF
TRBV10-1 CASSESADEQFF
TRBV5-5 CASSPDGGLYGYTF
TRBV5-6 CASSLAGLYQPQHF
TRBV5-1 CASSLNSGISTGELFF
TRBV28 CASSSGQGDTEAFF
TRBV28 CASSPATGSTDTQYF
TRBV11-2 CASSPQYEQYF
TRBV10-3 CAIRGGASGETQYF
TRBV10-3 CAISSAGGLTDTQYF
TRBV5-1 CASSLAGGKQPQHF
TRBV9 CASTKSGGRQETQYF
TRBV2 CASSETGTDTQYF
TRBV6-4 CASRRDRGYAGELFF
TRBV6-5 CASRRQGIREKLFF